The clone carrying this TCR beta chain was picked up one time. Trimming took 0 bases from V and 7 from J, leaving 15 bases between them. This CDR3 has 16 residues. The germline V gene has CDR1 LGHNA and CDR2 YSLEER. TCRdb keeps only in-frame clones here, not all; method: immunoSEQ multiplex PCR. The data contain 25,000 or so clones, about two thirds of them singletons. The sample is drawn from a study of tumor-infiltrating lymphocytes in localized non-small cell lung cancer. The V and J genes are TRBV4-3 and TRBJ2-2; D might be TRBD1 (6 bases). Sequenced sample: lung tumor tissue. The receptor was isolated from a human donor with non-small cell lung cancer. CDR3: CASSQEESQGIGELFF. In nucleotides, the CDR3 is TGCGCCAGCAGCCAAGAAGAGAGTCAGGGGATCGGGGAGCTGTTTTTT.